This TCR beta chain was observed in a study of blood T cell repertoires in COVID-19. Study in general: COVID-19 samples from acute and convalescent phases originated in the United States, Italy and Spain. Sample material is recorded as cDNA or gDNA derived from T cells, B-cell-depleted T cells, or PBMCs.

This CDR3 contains 16 residues. Germline CDR1 and CDR2: SGHNT and YENEEA. Trimming pared 5 bases from V and 0 bases from J, leaving 16 bases between. Original analysis: Reference gene primer amplification gave nucleated cell count estimates. Assay used: immunoSEQ multiplex PCR; TCRdb lists only in-frame clones, some missing. The V and J calls and clone size were taken over from that table, and D and trimming were inferred from the DNA. Seen here are tens of thousands of clones, approximately 86% observed once, and the top ten hold 15% to 20%. The chain has TRBV11-3 and TRBJ1-1; maybe TRBD1 (6 bases). The TCR comes from a human donor in a cohort sampled during active COVID-19. The sequenced material came from peripheral blood. The CDR3 region is CASSPRQAVLNTEAFF. CDR3 nucleotides: TGTGCCAGCAGCCCTCGACAGGCAGTGCTGAACACTGAAGCTTTCTTT.